The clone carrying this T cell receptor beta chain came up a few times. One entry per CDR3 protein results from TCRdb running MiXCR on the reads. The data show about 180,000 distinct CDR3 sequences, 17% seen once. The entry originates in a study of T cell repertoires in cytomegalovirus infection. Study details: It was the public TCR beta signatures that indicated both CMV infection and matching HLA type.

Source material: CD8+ T cells from PBMCs. This TCR derives from a human donor in good health (CMV status not recorded). Some clones in this sample may be carry-over from other donors' samples.

The CDR3 reads CASSLESAVLNEQFF. CDR3 nucleotides: TGTGCCAGCAGCTTAGAGAGTGCAGTACTCAATGAGCAGTTCTTC. V is TRBV7-9 and J is TRBJ2-1; the D is unclear. The CDR3 sequence is 15 residues long. Trimming shortened V by 1 base and J by 6 bases, and 13 bases separated the two germline ends. Germline loops: CDR1 SEHNR, CDR2 FQNEAQ (reference sequence).